This T cell receptor beta chain stems from a study of response to subunit inactivated influenza vaccine. Study-wide points: A suggestion made by the authors is that each seasonal influenza vaccination recruits few new T cells.

Concerning this clonotype itself: The antigen remains undetermined.

V lost 3 bases to trimming and J lost 3 bases, with 13 bases between them. From germline, CDR1 is DFQATT and CDR2 SNEGSKA (reference sequence). The CDR3 extends over 14 amino acids. A single record per CDR3 protein comes from TCRdb applying MiXCR to the RT-PCR reads. The table has around 850,000 distinct CDR3 sequences, 18% seen once. The TCR was taken from a man between 45 and 60 years old who received an inactivated influenza vaccine. The chain has TRBV20-1 and TRBJ2-3; D is possibly TRBD1 (6 bases). The sequences come from PBMCs from blood, collected roughly 5 days after vaccination. CDR3 sequence (DNA): TGCAGTGCTAGTCTGCTAGGGGGTACAGATACGCAGTATTTT. This codes for CSASLLGGTDTQYF.